This TCR beta chain was identified during a study of radiotherapy plus CTLA-4 blockade in lung cancer. Sequenced by immunoSEQ multiplex PCR; TCRdb stores in-frame clones only, minus some. In the table there are around 80,000 clones, 78% of which are singletons. The CDR3 has 13 amino acids. From germline, CDR1 is MNHEY and CDR2 SVGAGI. The ends were cut back, 4 bases at V and 6 bases at J, with 9 bases in the middle. Each patient with chemo-refractory metastatic non-small-cell lung cancer was treated with focal radiation plus CTLA-4 blockade using ipilimumab. J is TRBJ1-4 and V is TRBV6-5; possibly TRBD1 for D (5 bases). Sequences were derived from peripheral blood, sampled from a patient treated with radiotherapy plus ipilimumab. The sequence was collected from a human donor with non-small cell lung cancer whose response to radiotherapy plus ipilimumab could not be evaluated. Some clones in this sample may be carry-over from other donors' samples. The CDR3 reads CASSWTPHEKLFF. In nucleotides, the CDR3 is TGTGCCAGCAGTTGGACACCCCATGAAAAACTGTTTTTT.